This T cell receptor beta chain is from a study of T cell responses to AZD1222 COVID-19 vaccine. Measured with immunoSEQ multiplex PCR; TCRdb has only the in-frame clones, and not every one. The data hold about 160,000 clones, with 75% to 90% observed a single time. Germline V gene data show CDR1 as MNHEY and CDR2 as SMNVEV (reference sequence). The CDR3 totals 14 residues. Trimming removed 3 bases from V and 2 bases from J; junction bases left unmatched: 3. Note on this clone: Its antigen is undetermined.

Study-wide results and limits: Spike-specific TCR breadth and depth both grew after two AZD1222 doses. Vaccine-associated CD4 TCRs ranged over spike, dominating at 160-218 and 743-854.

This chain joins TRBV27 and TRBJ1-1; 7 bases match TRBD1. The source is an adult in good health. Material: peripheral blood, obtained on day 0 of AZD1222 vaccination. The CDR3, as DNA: TGTGCCAGCAGTTTCGGACAGGTAAACACTGAAGCTTTCTTT. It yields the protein CASSFGQVNTEAFF.